This TCR beta chain was documented in a study of Ad26.COV2.S vaccination and SARS-CoV-2 variants. As for the study in general: Donor allocation was to the COV1001 Ad26.COV2.S trial arm.

Overall study results and limits: Substantial breadth was reportedly displayed by spike-specific CD8+ and CD4+ T cell responses after vaccination. Among vaccine recipients, spike-specific TCR breadth exceeded that of placebo recipients. Total T cell responses may have been underestimated by the TCR breadth and depth analyses.

With regard to this clone: Its antigen is undetermined.

Germline loops: CDR1 MNHEY, CDR2 SVGAGI. V was clipped by 6 bases and J by 4 bases, with 12 bases between them. The CDR3 length is 13 residues. TCRdb's copy holds only in-frame clones and misses some; the assay was immunoSEQ multiplex PCR. This sample has around 300,000 clones, with roughly 90% found just once. Treatment here: roughly 18 received Ad26.COV2.S at low or high dose, single or two shots; about 5 received placebo; per-sample allocation not given. Following the first vaccine or placebo injection, samples were taken on day 63. The chain employs TRBV6-5 and TRBJ1-1; D might be TRBD1 (6 bases). This receptor was obtained from a person between 18 and 65 years old who received the Ad26.COV2.S COVID-19 vaccine or a placebo. The starting material was peripheral blood, obtained in a trial of Ad26.COV2.S vaccine versus placebo. CDR3 sequence: CASRRGIGTEAFF. The CDR3 DNA sequence: TGTGCCAGCAGGAGGGGGATTGGCACTGAAGCTTTCTTT.